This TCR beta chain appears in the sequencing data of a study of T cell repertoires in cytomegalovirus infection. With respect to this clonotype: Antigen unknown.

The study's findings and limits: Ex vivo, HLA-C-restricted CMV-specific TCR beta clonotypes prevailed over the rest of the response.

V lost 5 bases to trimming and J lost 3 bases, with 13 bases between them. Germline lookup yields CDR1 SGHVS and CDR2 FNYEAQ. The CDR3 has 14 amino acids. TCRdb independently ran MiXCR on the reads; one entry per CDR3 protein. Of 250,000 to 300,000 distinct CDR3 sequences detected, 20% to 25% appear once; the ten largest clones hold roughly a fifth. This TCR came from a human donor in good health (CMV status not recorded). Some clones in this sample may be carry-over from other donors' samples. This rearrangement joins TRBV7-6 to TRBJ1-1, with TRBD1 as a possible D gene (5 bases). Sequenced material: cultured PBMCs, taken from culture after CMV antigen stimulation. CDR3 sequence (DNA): TGTGCCAGCAGCCTCCGGAGGGACCACACTGAAGCTTTCTTT. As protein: CASSLRRDHTEAFF.